The T cell receptor (beta chain) described here comes from a study of T cell changes during pregnancy in multiple sclerosis. Some clones are missing from TCRdb's copy, which holds only in-frame ones; the method was immunoSEQ multiplex PCR. This table holds about 18,000 clones, under 90% found once. Germline V CDR1 and CDR2: MDHEN, SYDVKM. Losses at the gene ends were 5 bases for V and 4 bases for J; bases not matched to a gene: 13. The CDR3 has 17 amino acids. The chain has TRBV28 and TRBJ2-1; TRBD2 matches at 8 bases. The specimen comprised CD8+ T cells from peripheral blood mononuclear cells, sampled after pregnancy. The sequence derives from a female donor with multiple sclerosis, enrolled in a pregnancy study. The CDR3 loop reads CASSPVVVAGIYNEQFF. The CDR3 region has the DNA TGTGCCAGCAGTCCCGTTGTCGTAGCGGGGATATACAATGAGCAGTTCTTC.